This record concerns one T cell receptor beta chain sequence. Its antigen is undetermined. The PCR contained 60 Vbeta and 13 Jbeta primers. Sequencing was performed with immunoSEQ multiplex PCR; in TCRdb, only in-frame clones are kept and a portion is missing. This sample has about 150,000 clones, with almost 75% found just once. The sample belongs to a study of cytomegalovirus exposure and HLA in healthy donors. General study points: Follow-up analysis later connected one missense variant in DCLRE1C with trimming of TCR beta V- and J-genes.

V was trimmed by 6 bases and J by 1 base, leaving 4 bases between them. Germline CDR1 KGHSH, CDR2 LQKENI. The length of the CDR3 is 11 residues. This rearrangement joins TRBV18 to TRBJ2-7; D remains ambiguous. The sequence derives from a woman under 30 in good health and CMV-seropositive. Material for sequencing was PBMCs. The CDR3 here is CASSESYEQYF. The CDR3 bases are TGTGCCAGCTCCGAGTCCTACGAGCAGTACTTC. Looking up the rest from reference TRBV18 and TRBJ2-7 gives the full variable domain: NAGVMQNPRHLVRRRGQEARLRCSPMKGHSHVYWYRQLPEEGLKFMVYLQKENIIDESGMPKERFSAEFPKEGPSILRIQQVVRGDSAAYFCASSESYEQYFGPGTRLTVT.